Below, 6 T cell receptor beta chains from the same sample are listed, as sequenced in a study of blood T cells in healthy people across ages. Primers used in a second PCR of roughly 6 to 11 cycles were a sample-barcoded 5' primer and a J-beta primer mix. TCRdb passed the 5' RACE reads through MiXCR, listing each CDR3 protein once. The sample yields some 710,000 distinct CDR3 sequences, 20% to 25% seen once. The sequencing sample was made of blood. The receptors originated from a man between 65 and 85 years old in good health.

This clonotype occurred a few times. The CDR3 spells CASSSGQGEVSVAFF. In nucleotides, the CDR3 is TGCGCCAGCAGCTCCGGACAGGGGGAGGTTTCGGTAGCTTTCTTT. V is TRBV5-1 and J is TRBJ1-1; the match to TRBD1 covers 10 bases. Losses at the gene ends were 3 bases for V and 10 bases for J; bases not matched to a gene: 12. There are 15 residues in the CDR3. Germline CDR1 SGHRS, CDR2 YFSETQ.

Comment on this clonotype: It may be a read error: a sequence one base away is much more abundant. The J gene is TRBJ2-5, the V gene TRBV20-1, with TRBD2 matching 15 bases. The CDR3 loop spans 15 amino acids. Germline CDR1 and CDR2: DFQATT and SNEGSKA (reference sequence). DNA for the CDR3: TGCAGTGCCAGGACTAGCGGGAGGGAACAAGAGACCCAGCACTTC. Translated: CSARTSGREQETQHF.

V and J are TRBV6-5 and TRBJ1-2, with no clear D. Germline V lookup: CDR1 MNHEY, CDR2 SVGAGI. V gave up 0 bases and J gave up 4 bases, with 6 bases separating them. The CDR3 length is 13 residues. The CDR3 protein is CASSYSSFYGYTF. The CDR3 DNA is TGTGCCAGCAGTTACTCTTCCTTCTATGGCTACACCTTC.

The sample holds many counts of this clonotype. CDR3 loop: CASRSGIYNEQFF. In DNA, the CDR3 is TGTGCCAGCCGAAGCGGGATCTACAATGAGCAGTTCTTC. The chain has TRBV19 and TRBJ2-1; 7 nucleotides line up with TRBD2. The CDR3 length is 13 residues. Germline V CDR1 and CDR2: LNHDA, SQIVND (reference sequence). The V segment lost 9 bases and the J segment 3 bases; nucleotides outside the gene matches: 5.

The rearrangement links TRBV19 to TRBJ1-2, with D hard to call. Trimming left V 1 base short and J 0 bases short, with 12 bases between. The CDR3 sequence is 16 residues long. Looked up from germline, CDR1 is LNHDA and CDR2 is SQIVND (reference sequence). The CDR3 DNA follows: TGTGCCAGTAGTATAGCCTTCCAGGATCCTAACTATGGCTACACCTTC. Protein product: CASSIAFQDPNYGYTF. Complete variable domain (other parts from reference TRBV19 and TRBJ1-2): DGGITQSPKYLFRKEGQNVTLSCEQNLNHDAMYWYRQDPGQGLRLIYYSQIVNDFQKGDIAEGYSVSREKKESFPLTVTSAQKNPTAFYLCASSIAFQDPNYGYTFGSGTRLTVV.

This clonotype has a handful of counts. The CDR3 is CASSLTDRRYEQYF. The CDR3, as DNA: TGTGCCAGCAGTTTAACAGACAGGAGATACGAGCAGTACTTC. V usage is TRBV28 and J usage is TRBJ2-7; D possibly corresponds to TRBD1 (6 bases). The CDR3 sequence is 14 residues long. V lost 2 bases and J 4 bases, leaving 12 bases between the germline ends. CDR1 is MDHEN, CDR2 SYDVKM, per germline.